The following is a T cell receptor (beta chain) sequence with its context. Its target is not known. V shed 6 bases and J shed 7 bases, with 18 bases lying between them. CDR1 and CDR2 (germline): MNHEY, SVGAGI. The length of the CDR3 is 14 residues. Profiling relied on immunoSEQ multiplex PCR, and the TCRdb table lists in-frame clones only, not all of them. This table holds 65,000 to 75,000 clones, around four fifths found once. The sample comes from a study of OX40 agonist ivuxolimab in advanced cancers. Turning to the study itself: Prior checkpoint blockade (anti-PD-1, anti-PD-L1 or anti-CTLA-4) was permitted; about 40% had it.

Study-wide points: Clonal expansion by week 6 occurred in CD4+ and CD8+ blood T cells (at 0.1 to 3.0 mg/kg).

The sequence derives from an adult with an advanced solid tumor such as melanoma, head and neck, liver or kidney cancer. The specimen comprised CD4+ or CD8+ T cells sorted from blood, sampled in a trial of the OX40 agonist ivuxolimab. The rearrangement uses TRBV6-5 and TRBJ1-2; D perhaps matches TRBD1 (6 bases). CDR3 loop: CASREPGGKGGYTF. The CDR3 nucleotides read TGTGCCAGCAGGGAGCCCGGGGGCAAGGGTGGCTACACCTTC.